This entry lists 11 T cell receptor beta chains sequenced from one sample in a study of OX40 agonist ivuxolimab in advanced cancers. Some clones are missing from TCRdb's copy, which holds only in-frame ones; the method was immunoSEQ multiplex PCR. The sample contains fewer than 20,000 clones, about 90% of which appear only once. The sample in question was CD4+ or CD8+ T cells sorted from blood, obtained in a trial of the OX40 agonist ivuxolimab. The receptors originated from an adult with an advanced solid tumor such as melanoma, head and neck, liver or kidney cancer.

J is TRBJ2-7 and V is TRBV11-2; maybe TRBD2 (6 bases). The V and J ends lost 1 base and 3 bases respectively, with 13 bases between them. Germline CDR1 and CDR2: SGHAT and FQNNGV. This CDR3 has 15 residues. The CDR3, as DNA: TGTGCCAGCAGCTTAGTTCCGGCCGGGGGCTACGAGCAGTACTTC. It is translated as CASSLVPAGGYEQYF.

This chain uses TRBV11-2 with TRBJ1-4; D uncertain. The V gene lost 0 bases and the J gene lost 0 bases, with 14 bases spanning the gap. Germline assignment: CDR1 SGHAT and CDR2 FQNNGV. The CDR3 runs to 18 residues. CDR3 sequence reads: CASSLDRGGFATNEKLFF. DNA for the CDR3: TGTGCCAGCAGCTTAGATCGTGGAGGCTTTGCAACTAATGAAAAACTGTTTTTT. The full variable domain, in which reference TRBV11-2 and TRBJ1-4 provide the parts outside the CDR3, is EAGVAQSPRYKIIEKRQSVAFWCNPISGHATLYWYQQILGQGPKLLIQFQNNGVVDDSQLPKDRFSAERLKGVDSTLKIQPAKLEDSAVYLCASSLDRGGFATNEKLFFGSGTQLSVL.

The chain has TRBV6-5 and TRBJ2-3, with a possible D match to TRBD2 (5 bases). CDR3 length: 13 amino acids. Trimming stripped 7 bases from V and 2 bases from J, with 10 bases between. The germline CDR1 and CDR2 sequences are MNHEY and SVGAGI. CDR3 protein: CASTNGVTDTQYF. DNA for the CDR3: TGTGCCAGCACTAACGGGGTCACAGATACGCAGTATTTT.

The chain combines TRBV28 with TRBJ1-1; the D is unclear. Germline V gene lookup returns CDR1 MDHEN and CDR2 SYDVKM. V was clipped by 4 bases and J by 4 bases, with 16 bases between them. This CDR3 is 15 amino acids long. The CDR3 DNA sequence: TGTGCCAGCAGTTCCCGGGAGGGCCTAAGCACTGAAGCTTTCTTT. This gives the protein CASSSREGLSTEAFF.

The J gene is TRBJ2-1, the V gene TRBV11-2, with 8 bases that match TRBD1. V shed 1 base and J 9 bases; nucleotides not matched to a gene: 11. Germline CDR1 SGHAT, CDR2 FQNNGV. There are 16 residues in the CDR3. The CDR3 DNA is TGTGCCAGCAGCTTAGCCACAGGGGGGCCAGGGGGTGAGCAGTTCTTC. Translation gives CASSLATGGPGGEQFF.

The chain employs TRBV7-6 and TRBJ2-7; TRBD1 matches at 7 bases. Losses at the gene ends were 5 bases for V and 6 bases for J; bases not matched to a gene: 13. CDR3 length: 15 residues. CDR1 is SGHVS, CDR2 FNYEAQ, per germline. Here the CDR3 reads CASSGPGQSFSEQYF. The CDR3 nucleotides are TGTGCCAGCAGCGGACCGGGACAGAGTTTCTCCGAGCAGTACTTC. The full variable domain, completed using reference TRBV7-6 and TRBJ2-7, is GAGVSQSPRYKVTKRGQDVALRCDPISGHVSLYWYRQALGQGPEFLTYFNYEAQQDKSGLPNDRFSAERPEGSISTLTIQRTEQRDSAMYRCASSGPGQSFSEQYFGPGTRLTVT.

The chain recombines TRBV9 with TRBJ2-7; 9 nucleotides align to TRBD1. Germline assignment: CDR1 SGDLS and CDR2 YYNGEE. V shed 3 bases and J 3 bases; nucleotides not matched to a gene: 1. The CDR3 extends over 13 amino acids. CDR3 nucleotide sequence: TGTGCCAGCAGCGGGGACAGGGACTACGAGCAGTACTTC. Its protein is CASSGDRDYEQYF.

This clone has only one observation. CDR3 region: CASSYWTGGIADTQYF. Here the CDR3 DNA reads TGTGCCAGCAGTTACTGGACAGGGGGAATTGCAGATACGCAGTATTTT. The gene calls are TRBV6-5 and TRBJ2-3, with 10 bases aligning to TRBD1. V was clipped by 1 base and J by 4 bases; unmatched bases: 5. Germline lookup yields CDR1 MNHEY and CDR2 SVGAGI. The CDR3 covers 16 residues.

V gene TRBV5-4 combines with J gene TRBJ2-7; maybe TRBD2 (5 bases). CDR1 is SGHNT and CDR2 is YYREEE in the germline V gene (reference sequence). V was pared by 3 bases and J by 5 bases, with 18 bases between. The CDR3 is 15 amino acids. The CDR3 sequence: CASSSSAWGVNEQYF. The DNA for the CDR3 is TGTGCCAGCAGCTCCAGTGCTTGGGGAGTGAACGAGCAGTACTTC.

The chain recombines TRBV5-1 with TRBJ2-5; tentative D call: TRBD2 (6 bases). Germline loops: CDR1 SGHRS, CDR2 YFSETQ. The ends were cut back, 0 bases at V and 4 bases at J, with 10 bases in the middle. This CDR3 has 14 residues. The CDR3 nucleotides are TGCGCCAGCAGCTTGGCCGGGGGTGGAGAGACCCAGTACTTC. It codes for CASSLAGGGETQYF.

This clone was detected once. The chain recombines TRBV19 with TRBJ2-5, with 10 bases matching TRBD2. Germline CDR1 is LNHDA and CDR2 is SQIVND (reference sequence). V was pared by 6 bases and J by 1 base, with 5 bases of the junction left unmatched. The CDR3 sequence is 15 residues long. DNA of the CDR3: TGTGCCAGTAGAGGTAGCGGGGGGTTCCAAGAGACCCAGTACTTC. Encoded protein: CASRGSGGFQETQYF.